This is a list of T cell receptor beta chains from one sample in a study of blood T cells in healthy people across ages. Via MiXCR, TCRdb re-called the 5' RACE reads, giving one row per CDR3 protein. The sample consists of 1.5 million to 2 million distinct CDR3 sequences, about 49% of them appearing once. The specimen sequenced was blood. The receptors derive from a woman aged 40-49 years in good health. Each CDR3 is given with its conserved first and last residue. A D gene is named only where the DNA matches it firmly. Expanded clones get a size class; other rows say once, few or many, or leave the size out.

TRBJ2-7,TRBV3-1,-,-,CAGSLGDRQYF,TGTGCCGGCAGCCTAGGGGACCGGCAGTACTTC
TRBJ2-3,TRBV7-9,TRBD1,few,CASSPPRDSLPDTQYF,TGTGCCAGCAGCCCTCCCCGGGACAGCCTCCCAGATACGCAGTATTTT
TRBJ2-1,TRBV11-1,TRBD2,-,CASSFPPSISGGRYNEQFF,TGTGCCAGCAGCTTCCCCCCCTCAATTAGCGGGGGACGATACAATGAGCAGTTCTTC
TRBJ1-2,TRBV27,-,-,CASSVNGGGGYTF,TGTGCCAGCAGTGTTAACGGGGGAGGTGGCTACACCTTC
TRBJ2-7,TRBV2,-,-,CASSVGIEQYF,TGTGCCAGCAGTGTCGGTATCGAGCAGTACTTC
TRBJ2-5,TRBV5-1,-,-,CASSFSEGGETQYF,TGCGCCAGCAGCTTTTCAGAGGGAGGAGAGACCCAGTACTTC
TRBJ2-5,TRBV28,TRBD1,-,CASQLLTGGGETQYF,TGTGCCAGCCAACTACTAACAGGGGGCGGAGAGACCCAGTACTTC
TRBJ2-1,TRBV7-2,-,-,CASSPVGDSYNEQFF,TGTGCCAGCAGCCCGGTGGGCGACTCCTACAATGAGCAGTTCTTC
TRBJ2-5,TRBV7-9,TRBD1,few,CASSLETGGLQETQYF,TGTGCCAGCAGCCTAGAGACAGGGGGCTTGCAAGAGACCCAGTACTTC
TRBJ2-6,TRBV27,-,-,CASSTLSGANVLTF,TGTGCCAGCAGTACTTTGTCTGGGGCCAACGTCCTGACTTTC
TRBJ1-6,TRBV9,-,-,CASSVAQVGSPLHF,TGTGCCAGCAGCGTAGCACAGGTTGGTTCACCCCTCCACTTT
TRBJ2-6,TRBV9,TRBD2,few,CASSKTSGAGANVLTF,TGTGCCAGCAGCAAGACTAGCGGGGCTGGGGCCAACGTCCTGACTTTC
TRBJ1-6,TRBV28,TRBD1,-,CASRAGTGRGGKDSPLHF,TGTGCCAGCAGGGCAGGGACAGGGAGGGGCGGTAAGGATTCACCCCTCCACTTT
TRBJ2-3,TRBV3-1,-,-,CASSQVETAQYF,TGTGCCAGCAGCCAAGTTGAAACGGCGCAGTATTTT
TRBJ2-7,TRBV12-3/TRBV12-4,-,many,CASSLGTTYEQYF,TGTGCCAGCAGTTTAGGGACAACCTACGAGCAGTACTTC
TRBJ2-7,TRBV6-1,TRBD1,few,CASSEDYRGAYEQYF,TGTGCCAGCAGTGAAGATTACAGGGGCGCATACGAGCAGTACTTC
TRBJ2-5,TRBV5-6,-,few,CASSLTGQGGREETQYF,TGTGCCAGCAGCTTGACCGGACAGGGAGGGCGTGAAGAGACCCAGTACTTC
TRBJ2-1,TRBV7-9,TRBD1,-,CASSRAGTGGPRVGQFF,TGTGCCAGCAGTCGTGCCGGGACAGGGGGGCCTCGGGTCGGGCAGTTCTTC
TRBJ2-1,TRBV28,-,few,CASAVRNEQFF,TGTGCCAGTGCCGTGCGGAACGAGCAGTTCTTC
TRBJ2-3,TRBV20-1,-,-,CSARLPVGPSGTQYF,TGCAGTGCTAGACTCCCCGTTGGTCCCTCCGGGACGCAGTATTTT
TRBJ1-5,TRBV13,-,once,CAGSLGRGSNQPQHF,TGTGCCGGCAGCTTAGGGCGGGGTAGCAATCAGCCCCAGCATTTT
TRBJ1-2,TRBV27,-,-,CASSLYPPRRPNYGYTF,TGTGCCAGCAGTTTATACCCCCCGAGGCGTCCCAATTATGGCTACACCTTC
TRBJ1-2,TRBV27,TRBD1,-,CASSLDPGRGDYGYTF,TGTGCCAGCAGCCTCGATCCAGGCAGGGGGGACTATGGCTACACCTTC
TRBJ2-3,TRBV7-2,TRBD2,-,CASSYQRGVGTDTQYF,TGTGCCAGCAGCTACCAGCGGGGGGTGGGCACAGATACGCAGTATTTT
TRBJ2-7,TRBV2,-,-,CASKADTYEQYF,TGTGCCAGCAAAGCAGATACCTACGAGCAGTACTTC
TRBJ2-1,TRBV7-3,TRBD2,-,CASSLRGLGEFGWNEQFF,TGTGCCAGCAGCTTAAGAGGACTAGGAGAATTTGGTTGGAATGAGCAGTTCTTC
TRBJ2-4,TRBV20-1,-,-,CSARDPSGLKRNIQYF,TGCAGTGCTAGAGATCCGAGTGGACTAAAGAGGAACATTCAGTACTTC
TRBJ2-2,TRBV5-1,TRBD2,-,CASSLASGTNTGELFF,TGCGCCAGCAGCTTGGCTAGCGGGACAAACACCGGGGAGCTGTTTTTT